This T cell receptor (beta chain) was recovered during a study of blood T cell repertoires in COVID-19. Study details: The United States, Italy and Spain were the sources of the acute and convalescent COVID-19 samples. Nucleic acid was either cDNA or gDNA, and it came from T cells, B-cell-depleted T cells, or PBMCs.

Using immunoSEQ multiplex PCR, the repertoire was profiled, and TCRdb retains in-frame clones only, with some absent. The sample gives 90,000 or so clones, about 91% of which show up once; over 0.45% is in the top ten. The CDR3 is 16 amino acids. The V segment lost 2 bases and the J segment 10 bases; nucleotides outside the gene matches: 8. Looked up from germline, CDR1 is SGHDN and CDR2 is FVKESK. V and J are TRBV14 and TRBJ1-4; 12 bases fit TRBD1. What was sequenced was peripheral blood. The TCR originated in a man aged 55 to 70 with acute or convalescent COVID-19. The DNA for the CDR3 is TGTGCCAGCAGCCAACCGGGACAGGGGGCGAAAGGAAAACTGTTTTTT. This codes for CASSQPGQGAKGKLFF.